The next 21 T cell receptor beta chains were all read from a single sample in a study of CD4 T cells in relation to SARS-CoV-2 and coronaviruses (dated by TCRdb to the early 2020s). Library prep was done by the immunoSEQ multiplex PCR assay. TCRdb carries this immuneACCESS record with in-frame sequences only. Its versions omit some clonotypes, under half of them owing to an unresolved V gene in the studies checked, with the rest unexplained. For this sample the table gives 60,000 or so clones, of which about 95% were detected only once. In total, the top ten clones hold 0.12% to 0.15% of the sample. CD4+ T cells from unexposed donors were collected before the COVID-19 pandemic (2011-2018). Sequenced material: naive CD4+ T cells from PBMCs. Sample cell subset or site, as interpreted from the label and publication: naive CD4+ T cells isolated by negative enrichment. These TCRs come from a human donor in good health.

V and J are TRBV7-3 and TRBJ2-2, with 7 bases fitting TRBD2. The length of the CDR3 is 17 residues. Germline V gene sequence: CDR1 SGHTA, CDR2 FQGTGA. The junction had 10 bases not matched to a gene; V was cut back by 5 bases and J by 1 base. The CDR3 DNA follows: TGTGCCAGCAGCCCCCGGTCGGGGGGAATGAACACCGGGGAGCTGTTTTTT. Residues: CASSPRSGGMNTGELFF.

The chain is built from TRBV28 and TRBJ1-2, with a possible D match to TRBD1 (6 bases). CDR1 is MDHEN and CDR2 is SYDVKM in the germline V gene. The CDR3 has 15 amino acids. The germline V and J ends were trimmed by 2 bases and 8 bases, with 18 bases remaining between them. The CDR3 sequence: CASSLRAQGRGGYTF. CDR3 sequence (DNA): TGTGCCAGCAGTTTAAGGGCGCAGGGGCGGGGGGGCTACACCTTC.

The chain joins TRBV7-8 to TRBJ1-6; 8 bases fit TRBD1. The germline CDR1 and CDR2 sequences are SGHVS and FQNEAQ. This CDR3 comprises 13 residues. Trimming removed 5 bases from V and 14 bases from J; junction bases left unmatched: 8. CDR3 coding DNA: TGTGCCAGCAGCCCCGACAGGGGTAGGTCCCTCCACTTT. Translation gives CASSPDRGRSLHF. Complete variable domain (other parts from reference TRBV7-8 and TRBJ1-6): GAGVSQSPRYKVAKRGQDVALRCDPISGHVSLFWYQQALGQGPEFLTYFQNEAQLDKSGLPSDRFFAERPEGSVSTLKIQRTQQEDSAVYLCASSPDRGRSLHFGNGTRLTVT.

The genes are TRBV7-2 and TRBJ1-3, with D unresolved. Trimming stripped 0 bases from V and 1 base from J, with 10 bases between. This CDR3 has 16 residues. Germline V CDR1 and CDR2: SGHTA, FQGNSA. The CDR3 DNA follows: TGTGCCAGCAGCTTAGCCAGCTCGAGGTCTGGAAACACCATATATTTT. This translates into CASSLASSRSGNTIYF. Full variable domain (missing parts from reference TRBV7-2 and TRBJ1-3): GAGVSQSPSNKVTEKGKDVELRCDPISGHTALYWYRQSLGQGLEFLIYFQGNSAPDKSGLPSDRFSAERTGGSVSTLTIQRTQQEDSAVYLCASSLASSRSGNTIYFGEGSWLTVV.

This clone was counted once. The J gene is TRBJ2-1, the V gene TRBV19, with TRBD2 matching 10 bases. The V gene's germline CDR1 is LNHDA and CDR2 SQIVND (reference sequence). CDR3 size: 17 residues. Trimming at V came to 3 bases and at J to 5 bases, leaving 10 bases not matched to a gene. CDR3 sequence (DNA): TGTGCCAGTAGTATTGTTCGCCTAGCGGGAGTCGACAATGAGCAGTTCTTC. Amino acid sequence: CASSIVRLAGVDNEQFF.

V gene TRBV5-6 combines with J gene TRBJ1-2, with 9 nucleotides matching TRBD1. Losses at the gene ends were 1 base for V and 7 bases for J; bases not matched to a gene: 2. This CDR3 spans 13 amino acids. CDR1 is SGHDT and CDR2 is YYEEEE in the germline V gene. Here the CDR3 DNA reads TGTGCCAGCAGCTTGACAGGGGGCGGTGGCTACACCTTC. Translated: CASSLTGGGGYTF. The full variable domain, rest sourced from reference TRBV5-6 and TRBJ1-2, is DAGVTQSPTHLIKTRGQQVTLRCSPKSGHDTVSWYQQALGQGPQFIFQYYEEEERQRGNFPDRFSGHQFPNYSSELNVNALLLGDSALYLCASSLTGGGGYTFGSGTRLTVV.

The chain couples TRBV7-6 to TRBJ2-4; D unresolved. The CDR3 is made up of 17 amino acids. Trimming shortened V by 5 bases and J by 0 bases, and 17 bases separated the two germline ends. Germline assignment: CDR1 SGHVS and CDR2 FNYEAQ. CDR3 sequence: CASSPRPTPEAKNIQYF. CDR3 in DNA: TGTGCCAGCAGCCCTCGACCGACACCTGAAGCCAAAAACATTCAGTACTTC.

The CDR3 DNA sequence: TGTGCCAGCAGTGTTGGACTAGCGGGCAGCACCGGGGAGCTGTTTTTT. As protein: CASSVGLAGSTGELFF. The chain has TRBV2 and TRBJ2-2; 11 bases are a match to TRBD2. The CDR3 is 16 amino acids. The V gene's germline CDR1 is SNHLY and CDR2 FYNNEI. J lost 4 bases, V lost 4 bases, and 5 bases had no gene match.

The sample holds one count of this clone. CDR3 residues: CASSWGRANTEAFF. Written as DNA, the CDR3 is TGTGCCAGCAGCTGGGGACGGGCGAACACTGAAGCTTTCTTT. V usage is TRBV7-2 and J usage is TRBJ1-1; tentative D call: TRBD1 (5 bases). Germline CDR1 is SGHTA and CDR2 is FQGNSA. The V gene lost 4 bases and the J gene lost 1 base, with 10 bases spanning the gap. The CDR3 is made up of 14 amino acids.

The chain carries TRBV18 and TRBJ1-5, with a weak D call TRBD1 (6 bases). Between the trimmed V and J ends, which lost 3 bases and 4 bases, there was a span of 10 bases. Germline V gene lookup returns CDR1 KGHSH and CDR2 LQKENI. The CDR3 contains 14 residues. The CDR3 region has the DNA TGTGCCAGCTCACCCACAGGACAGAATCAGCCCCAGCATTTT. It encodes CASSPTGQNQPQHF.

In its sample, this clone was seen once. This rearrangement joins TRBV19 to TRBJ1-2; 9 bases match TRBD1. This CDR3 has 15 residues. The V segment lost 5 bases and the J segment 4 bases; nucleotides outside the gene matches: 8. Germline values: CDR1 LNHDA, CDR2 SQIVND (reference sequence). CDR3 loop: CASSSKQGAGYGYTF. The DNA of the CDR3 is TGTGCCAGTAGTTCAAAACAGGGGGCCGGCTATGGCTACACCTTC.

The DNA for the CDR3 is TGTGCCAGCAGCCAGGGGGGGTTGGGGGAAAAACTGTTTTTT. Translating gives CASSQGGLGEKLFF. This chain connects TRBV7-2 to TRBJ1-4; 7 nucleotides agree with TRBD1. The V gene end was trimmed by 5 bases and the J gene end by 8 bases; junction bases not matched to a gene: 8. The CDR3 consists of 14 residues. Germline values: CDR1 SGHTA, CDR2 FQGNSA. The full variable domain, completed using reference TRBV7-2 and TRBJ1-4, is GAGVSQSPSNKVTEKGKDVELRCDPISGHTALYWYRQSLGQGLEFLIYFQGNSAPDKSGLPSDRFSAERTGGSVSTLTIQRTQQEDSAVYLCASSQGGLGEKLFFGSGTQLSVL.

The chain is built from TRBV7-3 and TRBJ2-1, with D hard to call. Trimming cost V 8 bases and J 0 bases, with 8 bases left between them. Germline V gives CDR1 SGHTA, CDR2 FQGTGA. This CDR3 contains 13 residues. The CDR3 DNA reads TGTGCCAGCGGGTTGGGCTCCTACAATGAGCAGTTCTTC. It codes for CASGLGSYNEQFF.

J is TRBJ2-7 and V is TRBV5-4, with 7 nucleotides matching TRBD2. The V gene end was trimmed by 0 bases and the J gene end by 2 bases; junction bases not matched to a gene: 5. Germline CDR1 reads SGHNT; CDR2 reads YYREEE (reference sequence). The CDR3 runs to 15 residues. CDR3 region: CASSLASSGPYEQYF. The CDR3, as DNA: TGTGCCAGCAGCTTGGCGTCTAGCGGCCCCTACGAGCAGTACTTC.

The chain combines TRBV7-2 with TRBJ1-3; no clear D gene. CDR3 size: 16 residues. V shed 1 base and J shed 0 bases, with 10 bases lying between them. Looked up from germline, CDR1 is SGHTA and CDR2 is FQGNSA. The chain's CDR3 is CASSLGVLPSGNTIYF. The CDR3 DNA sequence: TGTGCCAGCAGCTTAGGGGTGTTACCCTCTGGAAACACCATATATTTT.

The chain uses TRBV28 and TRBJ2-5; 7 nucleotides align to TRBD1. The V gene end was trimmed by 6 bases and the J gene end by 4 bases; junction bases not matched to a gene: 17. CDR1 and CDR2 from the germline V gene are MDHEN and SYDVKM. The CDR3 contains 17 residues. CDR3 in DNA: TGTGCCAGCAGACCCCTGACAGGGAAAGTAGCTCCAGAGACCCAGTACTTC. Its translation is CASRPLTGKVAPETQYF.

V gene TRBV5-4 combines with J gene TRBJ2-1, with TRBD2 matching over 11 bases. Germline CDR1 and CDR2: SGHNT and YYREEE (reference sequence). The CDR3 consists of 15 residues. Trimming took 0 bases from V and 6 from J; bases not matched to a gene: 2. CDR3 DNA: TGTGCCAGCAGCTTGGGTGGGACTAGCGGCAATGAGCAGTTCTTC. Its translation: CASSLGGTSGNEQFF.

The CDR3 sequence: CASSLGTGSYEQYF. CDR3 DNA sequence: TGTGCCAGCAGCTTGGGGACCGGATCCTACGAGCAGTACTTC. The chain has TRBV7-9 and TRBJ2-7; D is tentatively TRBD1 or TRBD2 (5 bases each). The CDR3 is made up of 14 amino acids. The V end was cut by 3 bases, the J end by 1 base, with 10 bases between. Germline loops: CDR1 SEHNR, CDR2 FQNEAQ (reference sequence).

The rearrangement uses TRBV30 and TRBJ1-1; tentative D call: TRBD1 (6 bases). The germline V gene encodes CDR1 GTSNPN and CDR2 SVGIG (reference sequence). This CDR3 comprises 15 residues. Between the trimmed V and J ends, which lost 0 bases and 4 bases, there was a span of 15 bases. The CDR3 sequence is CAWSVHPGALTEAFF. The CDR3 DNA sequence: TGTGCCTGGAGTGTACATCCGGGGGCTCTCACTGAAGCTTTCTTT.

The chain links TRBV18 to TRBJ2-6; D gene uncertain. The V gene lost 4 bases and the J gene lost 1 base, with 5 bases spanning the gap. CDR1 KGHSH and CDR2 LQKENI come from the germline V gene. CDR3 size: 14 residues. CDR3 sequence: CASSQGSGANVLTF. The DNA for the CDR3 is TGTGCCAGCTCACAAGGGTCTGGGGCCAACGTCCTGACTTTC.

This chain links TRBV19 with TRBJ2-1; the match to TRBD1 covers 8 bases. V dropped 4 bases and J dropped 4; count of bases not matched to a gene: 3. The CDR3 extends over 14 amino acids. Germline CDR1 LNHDA, CDR2 SQIVND (reference sequence). The CDR3 DNA sequence: TGTGCCAGTAGTACGAGGGACAGGTACAATGAGCAGTTCTTC. Translating gives CASSTRDRYNEQFF.